Following are 12 T cell receptor beta chains from one sample sequenced in a study of T cell repertoires in cytomegalovirus infection. From the reads, TCRdb called clonotypes with MiXCR, one entry per CDR3 protein. The sample lists approximately 730,000 distinct CDR3 sequences; roughly 29% were seen once. The antigens for these receptors are not known. The sequenced sample was cultured CD8+ T cells from PBMCs, obtained from culture after CMV antigen stimulation. These receptors originate from a human donor in good health (CMV status not recorded). Some clones in this sample may be carry-over from other donors' samples.

This clonotype came up a few times. J is TRBJ1-5 and V is TRBV19; D uncertain. V lost 10 bases, J lost 3 bases, and 19 bases lay in between. From germline, CDR1 is LNHDA and CDR2 SQIVND (reference sequence). The CDR3 has 15 residues. The CDR3 loop is CATLPFDSINQPQHF. The CDR3 nucleotides are TGTGCCACTCTCCCATTCGACTCGATCAATCAGCCCCAGCATTTT.

This clonotype has a count of ten or more. The chain combines TRBV7-9 with TRBJ2-3; 7 bases map to TRBD1. Germline values: CDR1 SEHNR, CDR2 FQNEAQ (reference sequence). V trimming: 7 bases; J trimming: 2 bases; junction bases outside the gene matches: 9. This CDR3 is built from 15 residues. For the CDR3, the DNA is TGTGCCAGCAAAGGGGGACAGACGTTCACAGATACGCAGTATTTT. Translation gives CASKGGQTFTDTQYF.

The gene calls are TRBV19 and TRBJ2-5, with D perhaps matching TRBD1 or TRBD2 (6 bases each). The germline CDR1 and CDR2 sequences are LNHDA and SQIVND (reference sequence). The CDR3 sequence is 15 residues long. The germline V and J ends were trimmed by 6 bases and 2 bases, with 16 bases remaining between them. The CDR3 is CASSPRGTTQETQYF. The CDR3 DNA follows: TGTGCCAGTAGCCCCCGGGGGACAACACAAGAGACCCAGTACTTC. Filled out from reference TRBV19 and TRBJ2-5, the complete variable domain reads DGGITQSPKYLFRKEGQNVTLSCEQNLNHDAMYWYRQDPGQGLRLIYYSQIVNDFQKGDIAEGYSVSREKKESFPLTVTSAQKNPTAFYLCASSPRGTTQETQYFGPGTRLLVL.

The V and J genes are TRBV19 and TRBJ2-3; either TRBD1 or TRBD2 may supply D (5 bases each). V was cut by 0 bases and J by 2 bases, with 24 bases left in between. Germline CDR1 LNHDA, CDR2 SQIVND (reference sequence). The CDR3 contains 20 residues. The DNA of the CDR3 is TGTGCCAGTAGTATAGATCGAGGGGATCACAGCACGGGGATCACAGATACGCAGTATTTT. This codes for CASSIDRGDHSTGITDTQYF. Drawing the rest from reference TRBV19 and TRBJ2-3, the complete variable domain is DGGITQSPKYLFRKEGQNVTLSCEQNLNHDAMYWYRQDPGQGLRLIYYSQIVNDFQKGDIAEGYSVSREKKESFPLTVTSAQKNPTAFYLCASSIDRGDHSTGITDTQYFGPGTRLTVL.

This clonotype was detected only a few times. This chain connects TRBV10-3 to TRBJ2-3; 9 bases are a match to TRBD2. Unmatched junction bases numbered 8, after V lost 0 bases and J lost 4 bases. CDR1 and CDR2 (germline): ENHRY, SYGVKD. CDR3 length: 17 residues. The CDR3 loop reads CAISESISASGADTQYF. CDR3 nucleotides: TGTGCCATCAGTGAGTCGATTTCGGCTAGCGGGGCAGATACGCAGTATTTT.

This clonotype was recorded at least ten times. The V and J genes are TRBV7-9 and TRBJ1-1; a weak D match, TRBD1 (5 bases). CDR1 SEHNR and CDR2 FQNEAQ come from the germline V gene (reference sequence). The CDR3 extends over 17 amino acids. The V gene lost 1 base and the J gene lost 0 bases, with 15 bases spanning the gap. For the CDR3, the DNA is TGTGCCAGCAGCTTAGTCCCAGGACACGGGATGAACACTGAAGCTTTCTTT. Protein product: CASSLVPGHGMNTEAFF.

The chain couples TRBV6-8 to TRBJ2-7; 8 nucleotides align to TRBD1. This CDR3 has 16 residues. V gave up 5 bases and J gave up 8 bases; unmatched junction bases: 17. Germline loops: CDR1 MNHGY, CDR2 SAAAGT. The CDR3 is CASSTPGGAGGRKQYF. CDR3 DNA sequence: TGTGCCAGCAGTACCCCAGGGGGCGCAGGAGGAAGGAAGCAGTACTTC.

This rearrangement joins TRBV6-1 to TRBJ2-3; 15 bases line up with TRBD2. The CDR3 runs 19 residues. V was pared by 6 bases and J by 6 bases, with 16 bases of the junction left unmatched. Germline CDR1 is MNHNS and CDR2 is SASEGT. CDR3 sequence reads: CASSSETGTSGGSRDTQYF. The CDR3 DNA reads as TGTGCCAGCAGCAGTGAGACCGGGACTAGCGGGGGGTCCAGGGATACGCAGTATTTT.

The gene calls are TRBV7-2 and TRBJ2-7; 8 bases line up with TRBD2. The trim removed 3 bases at V and 6 bases at J, leaving 7 bases unmatched. CDR1 SGHTA and CDR2 FQGNSA come from the germline V gene. The length of the CDR3 is 14 residues. Written as DNA, the CDR3 is TGTGCCAGCAGCTTGGCGGGGGGTATGGGCGAGCAGTACGTC. It encodes CASSLAGGMGEQYV.

In this sample, this clonotype turned up many times. J is TRBJ1-5 and V is TRBV7-2; D is ambiguous. This CDR3 spans 15 amino acids. Trimming left V 1 base short and J 0 bases short, with 7 bases between. The germline V gene has CDR1 SGHTA and CDR2 FQGNSA. DNA of the CDR3: TGTGCCAGCAGCTTAGACCCATATAGCAATCAGCCCCAGCATTTT. The encoded protein is CASSLDPYSNQPQHF.

This chain links TRBV29-1 with TRBJ2-6; D not certain. The length of the CDR3 is 17 residues. Germline V gives CDR1 SQVTM, CDR2 ANQGSEA. V was shortened by 0 bases and J by 0 bases, with 12 bases between the two germline ends. The CDR3 coding sequence is TGCAGCGTTGAAGATCGATCCCCCAACTCTGGGGCCAACGTCCTGACTTTC. Translated: CSVEDRSPNSGANVLTF.

The rearrangement joins TRBV5-5 to TRBJ2-5; perhaps TRBD1 as D (5 bases). Between the trimmed V and J ends, which lost 4 bases and 5 bases, there was a span of 18 bases. The CDR3 consists of 15 residues. CDR1 is SGHKS and CDR2 is YYEKEE in the germline V gene (reference sequence). Here the CDR3 reads CASSLKGSGLETQYF. The CDR3 DNA is TGTGCCAGCAGCCTAAAAGGGTCAGGGCTGGAGACCCAGTACTTC.